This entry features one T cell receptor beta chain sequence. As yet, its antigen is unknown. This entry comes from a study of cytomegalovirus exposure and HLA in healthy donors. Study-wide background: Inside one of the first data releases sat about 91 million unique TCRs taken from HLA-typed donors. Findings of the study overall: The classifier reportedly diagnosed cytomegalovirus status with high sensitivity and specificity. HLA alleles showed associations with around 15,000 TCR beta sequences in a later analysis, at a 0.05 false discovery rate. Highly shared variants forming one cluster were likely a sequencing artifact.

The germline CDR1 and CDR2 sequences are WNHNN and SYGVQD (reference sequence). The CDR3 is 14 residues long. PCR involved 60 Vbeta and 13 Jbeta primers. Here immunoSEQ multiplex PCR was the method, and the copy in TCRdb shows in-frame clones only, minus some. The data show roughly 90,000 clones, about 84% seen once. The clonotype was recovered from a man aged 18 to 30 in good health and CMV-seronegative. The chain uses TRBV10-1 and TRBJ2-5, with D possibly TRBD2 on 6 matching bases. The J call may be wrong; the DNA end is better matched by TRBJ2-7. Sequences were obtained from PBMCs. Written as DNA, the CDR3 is TGCGCCAGCAGTGATTGGACCCGGGGGAACGAGCAGTACTTC. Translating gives CASSDWTRGNEQYF.